This TCR beta chain was retrieved from a study of blood T cell repertoires in COVID-19. Authors' data handling: Amplification from reference gene primers served as the basis for estimated nucleated cell counts. Repertoires were generated with immunoSEQ multiplex PCR, while TCRdb's copy carries only in-frame clones and drops some. V and J calls plus clone size are reproduced from that table; the DNA served to infer D and trimming. The sample has 300,000 to 350,000 clones; around 90% are singletons. J was trimmed by 3 bases and V by 7 bases; bases with no gene match: 4. The germline V gene encodes CDR1 LNHDA and CDR2 SQIVND (reference sequence). This CDR3 contains 13 residues.

This clonotype was sampled from a young man with active or convalescent COVID-19. The gene calls are TRBV19 and TRBJ2-3; 7 nucleotides match TRBD2. The sample was peripheral blood. The CDR3 DNA reads TGTGCCAGTAATGTGGGAGGGACAGATACGCAGTATTTT. Translating it yields CASNVGGTDTQYF.